The 25 T cell receptor beta chains listed next were all sequenced from one sample in a study of shared clonotypes between healthy human individuals. Sequencing was performed with immunoSEQ multiplex PCR; in TCRdb, only in-frame clones are kept and a portion is missing. The table includes millions of clones, around 94% detected once. The sequenced material came from naive CD4+ T cells sorted from blood. Subset in this sample: CD45RA+ positively selected. Receptor source: a man aged 18 to 29 in good health.

V is TRBV5-4 and J is TRBJ2-5; D possibly matches TRBD1 or TRBD2 (5 bases each). V dropped 4 bases and J dropped 0 bases, with 13 bases sitting between them. CDR3 length equals 15 residues. Germline V CDR1 and CDR2: SGHNT, YYREEE (reference sequence). CDR3 sequence (DNA): TGTGCCAGCAGCGCTGGGGACCGCTACCAAGAGACCCAGTACTTC. Protein product: CASSAGDRYQETQYF.

V and J are TRBV18 and TRBJ2-6; D may be TRBD1 (6 bases). Germline V gives CDR1 KGHSH, CDR2 LQKENI. The CDR3 has 16 residues. Trimming removed 4 bases from V and 0 bases from J, with 10 bases in between. CDR3 coding DNA: TGTGCCAGCTCACGCCAGGGGAGCTCTGGGGCCAACGTCCTGACTTTC. Translating it yields CASSRQGSSGANVLTF.

V gene TRBV6-5 combines with J gene TRBJ1-1; D uncertain. The CDR3 spans 12 residues. Germline V lookup: CDR1 MNHEY, CDR2 SVGAGI. Trimming removed 7 bases from V and 4 bases from J, with 10 bases in between. DNA for the CDR3: TGTGCCAGCAAGGGTACGGGCACTGAAGCTTTCTTT. It specifies CASKGTGTEAFF.

This sequence joins TRBV5-4 and TRBJ2-1, with TRBD2 matching over 8 bases. The CDR3 loop spans 15 amino acids. From germline, CDR1 is SGHNT and CDR2 YYREEE (reference sequence). J was trimmed by 5 bases and V by 4 bases; bases with no gene match: 8. The CDR3 loop is CASSTTGGGNNEQFF. The CDR3 DNA follows: TGTGCCAGCAGCACCACGGGAGGGGGAAACAATGAGCAGTTCTTC.

In DNA, the CDR3 is TGTGCCAGCAGCTTCCCCGGAACCTACAATGAGCAGTTCTTC. As protein: CASSFPGTYNEQFF. The J gene is TRBJ2-1, the V gene TRBV7-2; no reliable D call. This CDR3 region has 14 residues. Per the germline V gene, CDR1 is SGHTA and CDR2 is FQGNSA. Trimming took off 3 bases at V and 2 bases at J, with 8 bases between the two ends.

The chain has TRBV6-1 and TRBJ2-7; 7 bases are a match to TRBD2. V was clipped by 6 bases and J by 2 bases; unmatched bases: 10. The CDR3 length is 15 residues. Germline CDR1 is MNHNS and CDR2 is SASEGT. CDR3: CASRLGLADPYEQYF. CDR3 sequence (DNA): TGTGCCAGCAGGTTGGGGCTAGCGGATCCCTACGAGCAGTACTTC.

The chain is built from TRBV7-8 and TRBJ2-3, with unresolved D. Per the germline V gene, CDR1 is SGHVS and CDR2 is FQNEAQ. V was cut by 1 base and J by 2 bases, with 10 bases left in between. This CDR3 is built from 15 residues. CDR3 loop: CASSLGGYHTDTQYF. The CDR3 DNA reads TGTGCCAGCAGCTTAGGAGGATACCACACAGATACGCAGTATTTT.

The chain links TRBV7-9 to TRBJ1-2; D is unclear. With 5 bases removed from V and 4 bases from J, the gap between germline ends came to 14 bases. The CDR3 has 14 residues. Germline-derived CDR1 and CDR2 are SEHNR and FQNEAQ (reference sequence). This CDR3 reads CASSVDGTSYGYTF. The CDR3 DNA sequence: TGTGCCAGCAGCGTGGACGGCACCTCCTATGGCTACACCTTC.

The chain links TRBV2 to TRBJ1-4; D unclear. Trimming left V 1 base short and J 4 bases short, with 13 bases between. CDR1 SNHLY and CDR2 FYNNEI come from the germline V gene. This CDR3 comprises 16 residues. The CDR3 DNA reads TGTGCCAGCAGTGAAGTTTCGGGTAGAATTAATGAAAAACTGTTTTTT. Amino acids: CASSEVSGRINEKLFF.

V and J are TRBV2 and TRBJ2-7; 9 bases are a match to TRBD1. This CDR3 region has 14 residues. Germline loops: CDR1 SNHLY, CDR2 FYNNEI. V gave up 4 bases and J gave up 3 bases; unmatched junction bases: 4. CDR3 DNA sequence: TGTGCCAGCAGTGGGACAGGGGCTATCTACGAGCAGTACTTC. Amino acids: CASSGTGAIYEQYF.

This clone occurred once. The V and J genes are TRBV6-1 and TRBJ2-7; 9 positions match TRBD2. V gave up 5 bases and J gave up 4 bases; unmatched junction bases: 9. There are 15 residues in the CDR3. The germline V gene has CDR1 MNHNS and CDR2 SASEGT. The CDR3 here is CASSISGGAPYEQYF. The CDR3 coding sequence is TGTGCCAGCAGTATTAGCGGGGGTGCACCTTACGAGCAGTACTTC.

The chain employs TRBV7-2 and TRBJ2-6; D gene uncertain. The germline gives CDR1 SGHTA, CDR2 FQGNSA. The CDR3 has 15 amino acids. With 7 bases removed from V and 0 bases from J, the gap between germline ends came to 10 bases. In DNA form, the CDR3 reads TGTGCCAGCATCGGCGCGGTCTCTGGGGCCAACGTCCTGACTTTC. Residues: CASIGAVSGANVLTF.

The chain links TRBV11-2 to TRBJ2-5; 9 nucleotides agree with TRBD2. The CDR3 contains 15 residues. Germline lookup yields CDR1 SGHAT and CDR2 FQNNGV. V shed 5 bases, J shed 5 bases, and the junction held 9 bases outside the gene matches. DNA for the CDR3: TGTGCCAGCAGCAGTAGCGGGAGAGGTCCGGAGACCCAGTACTTC. This sequence encodes CASSSSGRGPETQYF.

This clone was detected only a few times. The chain employs TRBV29-1 and TRBJ1-5, with D hard to call. V was shortened by 7 bases and J by 0 bases, with 13 bases between the two germline ends. Germline assignment: CDR1 SQVTM and CDR2 ANQGSEA. The CDR3 has 14 residues. The CDR3 sequence is CSATYSYSNQPQHF. The CDR3 DNA is TGCAGCGCGACGTACAGTTATAGCAATCAGCCCCAGCATTTT.

This chain's CDR3 is CASSIPRGQGRTYEQYF. DNA of the CDR3: TGTGCCAGTAGTATCCCCCGGGGGCAGGGGAGGACCTACGAGCAGTACTTC. The V and J genes are TRBV19 and TRBJ2-7; D possibly matches TRBD1 or TRBD2 (6 bases each). Germline-derived CDR1 and CDR2 are LNHDA and SQIVND (reference sequence). V was cut by 3 bases and J by 2 bases, with 20 bases left in between. There are 17 residues in the CDR3.

This clone was detected once. This chain connects TRBV12-5 to TRBJ2-6; possibly TRBD1 for D (6 bases). Germline CDR1 and CDR2: LGHNT and FRNRAP. The CDR3 runs to 18 residues. With 2 bases removed from V and 4 bases from J, the gap between germline ends came to 18 bases. As DNA, the CDR3 is TGTGCTAGTGGTTTGCCTCAGAAGACAGGAGCGGGGGCCAACGTCCTGACTTTC. As protein: CASGLPQKTGAGANVLTF.

The chain combines TRBV10-1 with TRBJ2-7; 7 bases line up with TRBD2. Germline V gives CDR1 WNHNN, CDR2 SYGVQD (reference sequence). This CDR3 comprises 16 residues. V lost 11 bases, J lost 0 bases, and 16 bases stayed unmatched. CDR3 sequence (DNA): TGCGCCTGCCCTAGTTATAGCGGGTGGAGCTCCTACGAGCAGTACTTC. This translates into CACPSYSGWSSYEQYF.

This chain joins TRBV19 and TRBJ2-3, with a possible D match to TRBD2 (5 bases). V dropped 7 bases and J dropped 1 base, with 15 bases sitting between them. The CDR3 sequence is 15 residues long. Germline V gene data show CDR1 as LNHDA and CDR2 as SQIVND (reference sequence). This chain's CDR3 is CASTQRQDRTDTQYF. DNA of the CDR3: TGTGCCAGTACCCAGCGGCAGGACCGCACAGATACGCAGTATTTT.

This clone has only a few counts. This sequence joins TRBV6-5 and TRBJ1-1, with 8 bases lining up with TRBD1. V shed 7 bases and J 0 bases; nucleotides not matched to a gene: 4. The CDR3 consists of 14 residues. Germline assignment: CDR1 MNHEY and CDR2 SVGAGI. The DNA for the CDR3 is TGTGCCAGCACCCCGGACAGGGTGAACACTGAAGCTTTCTTT. It translates to CASTPDRVNTEAFF.

The chain employs TRBV30 and TRBJ1-5; 8 nucleotides line up with TRBD1. The CDR3 sequence is 15 residues long. The V gene end was trimmed by 1 base and the J gene end by 1 base; junction bases not matched to a gene: 3. Germline assignment: CDR1 GTSNPN and CDR2 SVGIG (reference sequence). CDR3 protein: CAWSGQGLSNQPQHF. CDR3 nucleotides: TGTGCCTGGAGTGGACAGGGGTTGAGCAATCAGCCCCAGCATTTT.

This chain links TRBV18 with TRBJ1-2; D call uncertain. Germline V gene data show CDR1 as KGHSH and CDR2 as LQKENI. CDR3 length: 15 amino acids. The ends were cut back, 3 bases at V and 3 bases at J, with 14 bases in the middle. The CDR3 is CASSPGNGVDYGYTF. In DNA, the CDR3 is TGTGCCAGCTCACCTGGGAATGGCGTGGACTATGGCTACACCTTC.

This rearrangement joins TRBV7-9 to TRBJ2-3; tentatively, D is TRBD1 (6 bases). Trimming cost V 4 bases and J 2 bases, with 13 bases left between them. The CDR3 totals 15 residues. From germline, CDR1 is SEHNR and CDR2 FQNEAQ (reference sequence). CDR3 nucleotides: TGTGCCAGCAGCTATGGAAACAGGGACACAGATACGCAGTATTTT. Its protein is CASSYGNRDTDTQYF.

The chain joins TRBV27 to TRBJ2-1, with D possibly being TRBD1 or TRBD2 (5 bases each). Germline assignment: CDR1 MNHEY and CDR2 SMNVEV (reference sequence). The V end lost 5 bases, the J end lost 1 base, and 12 bases lay between the germline ends. The CDR3 runs to 15 residues. This CDR3 is CASSLGAPSYNEQFF. CDR3 coding DNA: TGTGCCAGCAGTCTCGGGGCGCCATCCTACAATGAGCAGTTCTTC.

This clone was counted once. This rearrangement joins TRBV7-2 to TRBJ1-4; TRBD1 matches at 10 bases. Germline CDR1 is SGHTA and CDR2 is FQGNSA. The CDR3 has 15 residues. With 1 base clipped from V and 8 bases from J, the junction kept 4 bases outside the gene matches. The CDR3 coding sequence is TGTGCCAGCAGCTTAGGGGGACAGGGGAAGGAAAAACTGTTTTTT. The encoded protein is CASSLGGQGKEKLFF.

This clone was seen only once. The V call is TRBV5-4, the J call TRBJ1-1; D gene ambiguous. This CDR3 contains 13 residues. V shed 3 bases and J shed 8 bases, with 14 bases lying between them. The germline gives CDR1 SGHNT, CDR2 YYREEE (reference sequence). This CDR3 is CASSWALGEEAFF. CDR3 DNA sequence: TGTGCCAGCAGCTGGGCCCTTGGAGAAGAAGCTTTCTTT.